Presented here are 7 T cell receptor beta chains from one specimen sequenced in a study of blood T cell repertoires in COVID-19. Clones were read by immunoSEQ multiplex PCR, and TCRdb kept only the in-frame ones, dropping some. There are 250,000 or so clones in the sample; 86% occur only once, and 6.2% lies in the top ten. The specimen sequenced was peripheral blood. These receptors originate from a man aged 60 to 69 with acute or convalescent COVID-19.

Only one count was recorded for this clone. This chain joins TRBV5-1 and TRBJ2-1; 8 positions agree with TRBD1. The CDR3 totals 15 residues. The V and J ends lost 0 bases and 2 bases, in that order; junction bases with no gene match: 1. Germline V gene lookup returns CDR1 SGHRS and CDR2 YFSETQ. CDR3 coding DNA: TGCGCCAGCAGCTTGGAACAGGGGGCCTACAATGAGCAGTTCTTC. Its protein is CASSLEQGAYNEQFF.

The chain carries TRBV20-1 and TRBJ2-3; TRBD1 might be the D (6 bases). Germline-derived CDR1 and CDR2 are DFQATT and SNEGSKA (reference sequence). This CDR3 has 14 amino acids. V was clipped by 3 bases and J by 2 bases, with 12 bases between them. CDR3 sequence reads: CSASLGAHTDTQYF. The CDR3 DNA reads TGCAGTGCTAGTTTGGGGGCCCACACAGATACGCAGTATTTT.

This clone came up once. This sequence joins TRBV7-2 and TRBJ2-7, with 10 bases that match TRBD2. The V segment lost 5 bases and the J segment 7 bases; nucleotides outside the gene matches: 8. Germline V gives CDR1 SGHTA, CDR2 FQGNSA. The CDR3 is 14 amino acids. As DNA, the CDR3 is TGTGCCAGCAGCGTTCCGGGACTAGCGTCTGAGCAGTACTTC. This gives the protein CASSVPGLASEQYF.

The chain uses TRBV5-1 and TRBJ2-3, with TRBD1 as a possible D gene (5 bases). The V and J ends lost 4 bases and 4 bases respectively, with 13 bases between them. Germline V gene lookup returns CDR1 SGHRS and CDR2 YFSETQ. There are 14 residues in the CDR3. CDR3: CASSPRQISDTQYF. The CDR3 coding sequence is TGCGCCAGCAGCCCCCGACAGATCTCAGATACGCAGTATTTT.

V and J are TRBV7-9 and TRBJ2-3, with 7 bases that match TRBD2. Trimming took 5 bases from V and 4 from J; bases not matched to a gene: 9. CDR1 is SEHNR and CDR2 is FQNEAQ in the germline V gene (reference sequence). The CDR3 loop spans 15 amino acids. In DNA form, the CDR3 reads TGTGCCAGCAGCCCAGCAGGCGGGAGCTCAGATACGCAGTATTTT. This codes for CASSPAGGSSDTQYF.

This rearrangement joins TRBV7-8 to TRBJ1-4, with TRBD1 matching 7 bases. Per germline, CDR1 SGHVS and CDR2 FQNEAQ. Trimming cost V 5 bases and J 0 bases; bases outside gene matches: 15. This CDR3 contains 19 residues. CDR3 sequence: CASSPHEGALGTTNEKLFF. CDR3 DNA: TGTGCCAGCAGCCCCCATGAGGGGGCATTAGGGACAACTAATGAAAAACTGTTTTTT.

This chain joins TRBV10-3 and TRBJ1-1, with a possible D match to TRBD1 (6 bases). Trimming removed 0 bases at V and 1 base at J, with 12 bases between. Germline CDR1 reads ENHRY; CDR2 reads SYGVKD. CDR3 length: 16 amino acids. The CDR3 sequence is CAISESAQGSNTEAFF. DNA of the CDR3: TGTGCCATCAGTGAGTCTGCACAGGGATCGAACACTGAAGCTTTCTTT.